This T cell receptor (beta chain) was found in a study of CD8+ T cells in alopecia areata. Overall study context: In an open-label trial, patients got 5 to 10 mg tofacitinib twice daily. Tofacitinib ran 6 to 18 months, followed by 6 months off drug. Study results and limitations: Unlike in mice, where it was clearer, TCR sharing across patients was less clear, possibly HLA-related.

CDR3 length: 15 amino acids. The germline V gene has CDR1 SGHTA and CDR2 FQGNSA. Germline trimming cut 3 bases from V and 5 bases from J; bases unmatched to any gene: 7. This clone was counted between two and nine times. Its antigen is unknown. The sequencing template was cDNA reverse transcribed from extracted RNA. Sequencing was performed with immunoSEQ multiplex PCR; in TCRdb, only in-frame clones are kept and a portion is missing. Of about 180,000 clones in the sample, roughly 65% were seen once. The investigators collected lesional scalp punch biopsies and peripheral blood from alopecia areata patients.

V gene TRBV7-2 combines with J gene TRBJ2-7; 10 bases align to TRBD1. This TCR derives from a human donor with alopecia areata. The starting material was CD4+ T cells sorted from blood, obtained at week 0. The CDR3 loop reads CASSFRDRGIHEQYF. CDR3 in DNA: TGTGCCAGCAGCTTTAGGGACAGGGGTATCCACGAGCAGTACTTC.